This note documents a single T cell receptor (beta chain) sequence. The sample originates from a study of blood T cell repertoires in COVID-19. Study-wide context: Donors in the United States, Italy and Spain gave samples during acute or convalescent COVID-19. T cells, B-cell-depleted T cells, or PBMCs supplied cDNA or gDNA.

How the authors handled the data: Cell counts per sample came from amplifying reference gene primers. Generated by immunoSEQ multiplex PCR, the TCRdb table keeps only in-frame clones and is missing some. Clone size and the V and J calls come from that table; the DNA yielded D and trimming. The table lists a few hundred thousand clones, around 84% of them singletons. Seattle cases were enrolled at active infection and followed longitudinally. This receptor was taken from a woman of 80 years or more with COVID-19, enrolled during active disease. Sequencing input: peripheral blood.

CDR3 DNA: TGCGCCAGCAGCAAACGCCCGACTAGCGGGGGCAACAATGAGCAGTTCTTC. Amino acids: CASSKRPTSGGNNEQFF. The V and J genes are TRBV5-1 and TRBJ2-1; 12 positions match TRBD2. J was trimmed by 5 bases and V by 4 bases; bases with no gene match: 10. Germline V gives CDR1 SGHRS, CDR2 YFSETQ. This CDR3 has 17 residues.